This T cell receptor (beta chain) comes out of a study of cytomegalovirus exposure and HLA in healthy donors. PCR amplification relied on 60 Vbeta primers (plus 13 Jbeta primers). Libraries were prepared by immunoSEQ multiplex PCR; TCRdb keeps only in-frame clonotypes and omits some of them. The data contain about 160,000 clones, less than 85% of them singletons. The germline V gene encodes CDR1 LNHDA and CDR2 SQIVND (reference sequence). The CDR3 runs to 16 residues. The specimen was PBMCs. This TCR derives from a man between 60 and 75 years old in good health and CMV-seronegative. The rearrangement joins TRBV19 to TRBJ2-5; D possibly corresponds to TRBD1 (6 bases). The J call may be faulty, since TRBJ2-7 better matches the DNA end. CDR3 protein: CASSMIGTGSPYEQYF. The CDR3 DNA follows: TGTGCCAGTAGTATGATCGGAACAGGGAGCCCCTACGAGCAGTACTTC.